These 8 T cell receptor beta chains came from one sample sequenced in a study of T cells in Graves' hyperthyroidism and ophthalmopathy. TCR beta CDR3 sequences were amplified from RNA transcripts. The TCR CDR3 first-round RT-PCR relied on the HTBI primer set. TCRdb called the multiplex PCR reads again in MiXCR, with one record for every CDR3 protein. The sample shows 130,000 or so distinct CDR3 sequences, roughly 23% of them seen only once. Specimen: blood. These receptors were obtained from a woman in her forties or fifties with Graves' hyperthyroidism that later progressed to Graves' ophthalmopathy.

V usage is TRBV30 and J usage is TRBJ1-2, with TRBD1 matching 9 bases. With 5 bases clipped from V and 8 bases from J, the junction kept 6 bases outside the gene matches. Germline CDR1 GTSNPN, CDR2 SVGIG (reference sequence). The CDR3 has 12 amino acids. The CDR3 DNA follows: TGTGCCTGGTGGTTGACAGGGGGGGGCTACACCTTC. Translated, it gives CAWWLTGGGYTF.

This chain links TRBV6-2 or TRBV6-3 with TRBJ1-1; 7 positions agree with TRBD1. Looked up from germline, CDR1 is MNHEY and CDR2 is SVGEGT. CDR3 length: 14 residues. V dropped 5 bases and J dropped 4; count of bases not matched to a gene: 7. The CDR3 loop is CASSVDRAGTEAFF. The CDR3 DNA follows: TGTGCCAGCAGTGTTGACAGGGCGGGCACTGAAGCTTTCTTT.

V usage is TRBV12-3 or TRBV12-4 and J usage is TRBJ2-3; 8 bases align to TRBD2. The CDR3 spans 14 residues. Unmatched junction bases numbered 9, after V lost 5 bases and J lost 8 bases. The CDR3 DNA is TGTGCCAGCAGTCCGGGACTAGAGAGAACTACGCAGTATTTT. Translation: CASSPGLERTTQYF.

This clonotype was found many times. This chain joins TRBV3-1 and TRBJ1-4; no definite D call. This CDR3 is 11 amino acids long. The germline CDR1 and CDR2 sequences are LGHDT and YNNKEL (reference sequence). Trimming shortened V by 2 bases and J by 10 bases, and 5 bases separated the two germline ends. For the CDR3, the DNA is TGTGCCAGCAGCCAAAGTGGAAAACTGTTTTTT. This sequence encodes CASSQSGKLFF.

This clonotype was seen at least ten times. The V call is TRBV2, the J call TRBJ2-1; 8 bases are shared with TRBD1. The length of the CDR3 is 15 residues. Germline CDR1 is SNHLY and CDR2 is FYNNEI. V was clipped by 5 bases and J by 4 bases; unmatched bases: 7. The CDR3 DNA follows: TGTGCCAGCAGTTGGCGCAGGGGGCTTTACAATGAGCAGTTCTTC. This translates into CASSWRRGLYNEQFF.

This clonotype was counted a few times. The chain recombines TRBV12-3 or TRBV12-4 with TRBJ2-1; TRBD2 matches 14 bases. The V and J ends lost 5 bases and 10 bases, in that order; junction bases with no gene match: 16. This CDR3 has 18 amino acids. The CDR3 region has the DNA TGTGCCAGCAGTCCGACTAGCGGGAGGGCCAAAGGTAAGAACGAGCAGTTCTTC. Amino acids: CASSPTSGRAKGKNEQFF.

This sequence joins TRBV20-1 and TRBJ2-3; 11 bases are shared with TRBD2. Germline V gene lookup returns CDR1 DFQATT and CDR2 SNEGSKA (reference sequence). CDR3 length equals 15 residues. V lost 6 bases and J lost 2; bases outside the gene matches: 7. The CDR3 sequence: CSATGLAESTDTQYF. The CDR3 coding sequence is TGCAGTGCGACGGGACTAGCGGAATCCACAGATACGCAGTATTTT.

This clonotype has a count of ten or more. The chain is built from TRBV7-8 and TRBJ2-7, with 9 bases that match TRBD1. With V trimmed by 3 bases and J by 6 bases, 6 bases remained unmatched. Germline-derived CDR1 and CDR2 are SGHVS and FQNEAQ. This CDR3 spans 14 amino acids. CDR3 sequence (DNA): TGTGCCAGCAGCTTCCCGGGACAGGGCGTCGAGCAGTACTTC. Its translation: CASSFPGQGVEQYF.